This TCR beta chain is from a study of radiation and T cells in renal cell carcinoma. About the research overall: Nephrectomy followed 15 Gy stereotactic body radiation by 4 weeks. General study findings and limits: From baseline, blood top tumor clonotypes peaked at 2 weeks post-radiation.

Per the germline V gene, CDR1 is SGHKS and CDR2 is YYEKEE (reference sequence). The CDR3 runs to 15 residues. V was cut by 2 bases and J by 2 bases, with 11 bases left in between. As to time point: blood 2 weeks post-SBRT. The treatment here: 15 Gy SBRT to primary tumor, nephrectomy 4 weeks later. Blood was sampled at baseline, 2 weeks and 4 weeks after SBRT. Clear cell pathology was present in this patient's renal cell carcinoma. Regarding this clone: Its antigen remains unknown.

Libraries were prepared by immunoSEQ multiplex PCR; TCRdb keeps only in-frame clonotypes and omits some of them. The sample shows about 150,000 clones, approximately 88% of them seen only once. The rearrangement links TRBV5-5 to TRBJ2-1; the D gene is possibly TRBD1 (6 bases). The TCR sequence derives from a woman aged 45-65 years with renal cell carcinoma. The sequencing here drew on blood, taken from a patient whose treatment included radiotherapy and nephrectomy. DNA for the CDR3: TGTGCCAGCAGCTTTTTGGACAGCCCCTACAATGAGCAGTTCTTC. Protein: CASSFLDSPYNEQFF. The whole variable domain, filled in from reference TRBV5-5 and TRBJ2-1, reads DAGVTQSPTHLIKTRGQQVTLRCSPISGHKSVSWYQQVLGQGPQFIFQYYEKEERGRGNFPDRFSARQFPNYSSELNVNALLLGDSALYLCASSFLDSPYNEQFFGPGTRLTVL.